The next 14 T cell receptor beta chains were all read from a single sample in a study of T cell changes during pregnancy in multiple sclerosis (dated by TCRdb to the late 2010s). Libraries were constructed by the immunoSEQ multiplex PCR assay. Drawn from immuneACCESS, this table holds only the in-frame rearrangements with V and J called that TCRdb kept. Clones are partly lost; checked studies trace under half to an unresolved V gene and leave the rest unexplained. The sample has 45,000 to 65,000 clones on record, roughly 91% of them singletons. The ten most abundant clones make up around 0.25% of the sample. The sample was CD4+ T cells from peripheral blood mononuclear cells, taken in the second trimester of pregnancy. The receptors originated from a female donor with multiple sclerosis, enrolled in a pregnancy study.

The chain combines TRBV25-1 with TRBJ1-4; tentative D call: TRBD1 (5 bases). Germline V gives CDR1 MGHDK, CDR2 SYGVNS. This CDR3 has 14 amino acids. The V end lost 1 base, the J end lost 6 bases, and 9 bases lay between the germline ends. The CDR3 sequence: CASSESRVHEKLFF. In nucleotides, the CDR3 is TGTGCCAGCAGTGAATCCAGGGTTCATGAAAAACTGTTTTTT. The full variable domain, with the rest looked up from reference TRBV25-1 and TRBJ1-4, is EADIYQTPRYLVIGTGKKITLECSQTMGHDKMYWYQQDPGMELHLIHYSYGVNSTEKGDLSSESTVSRIRTEHFPLTLESARPSHTSQYLCASSESRVHEKLFFGSGTQLSVL.

The genes are TRBV18 and TRBJ1-2; TRBD1 is a possible D gene (6 bases). Trimming took off 3 bases at V and 2 bases at J, with 16 bases between the two ends. The CDR3 has 16 residues. CDR1 KGHSH and CDR2 LQKENI come from the germline V gene. CDR3 sequence: CASSPGIQGINYGYTF. In DNA form, the CDR3 reads TGTGCCAGCTCACCGGGTATACAGGGAATCAACTATGGCTACACCTTC.

The chain links TRBV5-1 to TRBJ2-3, with 12 bases that match TRBD2. The V gene's germline CDR1 is SGHRS and CDR2 YFSETQ. With V trimmed by 4 bases and J by 9 bases, 6 bases remained unmatched. The CDR3 is 14 amino acids. In DNA form, the CDR3 reads TGCGCCAGCAGCCAAGGACTAGCGGGGTCGACGCAGTATTTT. This encodes CASSQGLAGSTQYF.

The rearrangement uses TRBV29-1 and TRBJ2-2; weak D call: TRBD1 (5 bases). Trimming took off 4 bases at V and 6 bases at J, with 9 bases between the two ends. Germline lookup yields CDR1 SQVTM and CDR2 ANQGSEA. The CDR3 consists of 12 residues. Written as DNA, the CDR3 is TGCAGCGTTGGGACATCGGCCGGGGAGCTGTTTTTT. Protein product: CSVGTSAGELFF.

The rearrangement uses TRBV19 and TRBJ1-2, with TRBD1 as a possible D gene (6 bases). V was shortened by 9 bases and J by 5 bases, with 16 bases between the two germline ends. Per germline, CDR1 LNHDA and CDR2 SQIVND (reference sequence). This CDR3 contains 13 residues. The CDR3 is CASLQRDTYGYTF. The CDR3, as DNA: TGTGCCAGCCTCCAAAGGGACACTTATGGCTACACCTTC.

The rearrangement uses TRBV19 and TRBJ1-3; D is uncertain. The length of the CDR3 is 14 residues. CDR1 LNHDA and CDR2 SQIVND come from the germline V gene (reference sequence). Trimming removed 4 bases from V and 1 base from J, with 8 bases in between. The CDR3 DNA is TGTGCCAGTAGTACAGGACTTTCTGGAAACACCATATATTTT. Translation gives CASSTGLSGNTIYF.

This clone has only one observation. CDR3 sequence: CASSVEAGGRTDTQYF. The CDR3 nucleotides read TGTGCCAGCAGCGTAGAGGCGGGAGGGCGCACAGATACGCAGTATTTT. This sequence joins TRBV9 and TRBJ2-3, with TRBD2 identical over 9 bases. From germline, CDR1 is SGDLS and CDR2 YYNGEE. The CDR3 length is 16 residues. J gave up 1 base and V 0 bases, and 3 bases lay outside the gene matches.

This clone was picked up one time. This chain connects TRBV14 to TRBJ2-7; D uncertain. CDR1 and CDR2 from the germline V gene are SGHDN and FVKESK. Between the trimmed V and J ends, which lost 0 bases and 6 bases, there was a span of 9 bases. CDR3 length: 13 residues. The CDR3 loop reads CASSQDRNGEQYF. The DNA for the CDR3 is TGTGCCAGCAGCCAAGATAGAAATGGCGAGCAGTACTTC.

This clone appeared a few times. This chain connects TRBV28 to TRBJ1-6; TRBD1 agrees at 8 bases. J gave up 7 bases and V 10 bases, and 12 bases lay outside the gene matches. The CDR3 runs to 15 residues. Germline V CDR1 and CDR2: MDHEN, SYDVKM. The CDR3 protein is CATGQGALENSPLHF. The CDR3 nucleotides are TGTGCCACCGGCCAGGGGGCTCTTGAGAATTCACCCCTCCACTTT. The whole variable domain, filled in from reference TRBV28 and TRBJ1-6, reads DVKVTQSSRYLVKRTGEKVFLECVQDMDHENMFWYRQDPGLGLRLIYFSYDVKMKEKGDIPEGYSVSREKKERFSLILESASTNQTSMYLCATGQGALENSPLHFGNGTRLTVT.

This rearrangement joins TRBV2 to TRBJ2-5; no clear D. This CDR3 is 12 amino acids long. CDR1 and CDR2 from the germline V gene are SNHLY and FYNNEI. Trimming shortened V by 7 bases and J by 2 bases, and 8 bases separated the two germline ends. CDR3 protein: CASNPQQETQYF. As DNA, the CDR3 is TGTGCCAGCAATCCACAACAAGAGACCCAGTACTTC.

This chain joins TRBV6-5 and TRBJ1-1; D ambiguous. Germline CDR1 is MNHEY and CDR2 is SVGAGI. The CDR3 spans 15 residues. The V end was cut by 8 bases, the J end by 4 bases, with 20 bases between. The CDR3 region is CASRFRAGLGTEAFF. The CDR3 coding sequence is TGTGCCAGCCGGTTTAGGGCGGGGTTGGGCACTGAAGCTTTCTTT.

The chain combines TRBV7-9 with TRBJ2-7, with D possibly TRBD1 on 5 matching bases. Germline lookup yields CDR1 SEHNR and CDR2 FQNEAQ (reference sequence). The CDR3 loop spans 13 amino acids. V was shortened by 3 bases and J by 1 base, with 7 bases between the two germline ends. The CDR3 coding sequence is TGTGCCAGCAGCTTGGGGCCATCCTACGAGCAGTACTTC. Its translation is CASSLGPSYEQYF.

This clone was observed a single time. The chain combines TRBV19 with TRBJ1-3; D remains unclear. V was pared by 3 bases and J by 0 bases, with 9 bases between. This CDR3 is 15 amino acids long. Looked up from germline, CDR1 is LNHDA and CDR2 is SQIVND (reference sequence). DNA for the CDR3: TGTGCCAGTAGTATTGAAGCCCTCTCTGGAAACACCATATATTTT. Amino acid sequence: CASSIEALSGNTIYF.

The V and J genes are TRBV28 and TRBJ1-1, with D hard to call. Trimming shortened V by 3 bases and J by 2 bases, and 22 bases separated the two germline ends. The CDR3 runs 18 residues. Germline V gives CDR1 MDHEN, CDR2 SYDVKM. CDR3 sequence: CASSFALRSGQPNTEAFF. CDR3 nucleotide sequence: TGTGCCAGCAGTTTCGCCTTGCGTTCTGGGCAGCCCAACACTGAAGCTTTCTTT.